This passage covers 2 T cell receptor beta chains from one sample sequenced in a study of cytomegalovirus exposure and HLA in healthy donors. PCR employed 60 Vbeta and 13 Jbeta primers. Here immunoSEQ multiplex PCR was the method, and the copy in TCRdb shows in-frame clones only, minus some. The sample holds approximately 160,000 clones, roughly 71% seen once. The sequencing input was PBMCs. The receptors come from a male donor in good health and CMV-seropositive.

The chain uses TRBV12-5 and TRBJ1-6, with a possible D match to TRBD1 (6 bases). Trimming removed 0 bases from V and 5 bases from J, with 14 bases in between. The CDR3 has 17 amino acids. CDR1 is LGHNT, CDR2 FRNRAP, per germline. The CDR3 DNA reads as TGTGCTAGTGGTTTGGTACTTGGGGGGGCGAATAATTCACCCCTCCACTTT. As protein: CASGLVLGGANNSPLHF.

The CDR3 spells CAWSTGQGFRYGYTF. In nucleotides, the CDR3 is TGTGCCTGGAGTACAGGACAGGGATTTCGGTATGGCTACACCTTC. The chain carries TRBV30 and TRBJ1-2; 8 bases fit TRBD1. CDR1 is GTSNPN, CDR2 SVGIG, per germline (reference sequence). CDR3 size: 15 residues. With 2 bases clipped from V and 5 bases from J, the junction kept 10 bases outside the gene matches.